A single sample gave rise to the 4 T cell receptor beta chains below, sequenced in a study of T cells after yellow fever vaccination. One entry per CDR3 protein results from TCRdb running MiXCR on the 5' RACE reads. The data contain roughly 48,000 distinct CDR3 sequences, about 6.6% of them seen just once; the ten biggest clones take up about 24%. The sample was CD8+ T cells not binding an NS4B(214-222) dextramer, sorted from PBMCs, taken roughly 45 days after the first yellow fever vaccination. These receptors were obtained from a man aged 18 to 29 who received the YFV17D yellow fever vaccine.

This clonotype was counted a few times. The V and J genes are TRBV7-3 and TRBJ2-1; 10 positions agree with TRBD2. The ends lost 2 bases at V and 9 bases at J; junction bases unmatched: 7. This CDR3 is 15 amino acids long. Germline loops: CDR1 SGHTA, CDR2 FQGTGA. As DNA, the CDR3 is TGTGCCAGCAGCTTACTCAGCGGGGGGGCAGTTGAGCAGTTCTTC. As protein: CASSLLSGGAVEQFF.

This clonotype was recorded many times. This chain uses TRBV12-3 or TRBV12-4 with TRBJ2-5; D is undetermined. Trimming removed 7 bases from V and 4 bases from J, with 13 bases in between. The CDR3 is 13 residues long. The DNA of the CDR3 is TGTGCCAGCAATACCGGTAGGAGAGAGACCCAGTACTTC. This codes for CASNTGRRETQYF.

This clonotype was seen repeatedly, ten times or more. V usage is TRBV6-2 or TRBV6-3 and J usage is TRBJ1-1; the D is unclear. CDR3 length: 11 residues. Trimming cost V 0 bases and J 9 bases, with 5 bases left between them. The germline V gene encodes CDR1 MNHEY and CDR2 SVGEGT. Here the CDR3 DNA reads TGTGCCAGCAGTTACTCGATTCAAGCTTTCTTT. It specifies CASSYSIQAFF.

This clonotype was seen repeatedly, ten times or more. The genes are TRBV5-1 and TRBJ1-5, with a tentative D call TRBD1 (5 bases). There are 14 residues in the CDR3. V was trimmed by 4 bases and J by 3 bases, leaving 11 bases between them. CDR1 and CDR2 (germline): SGHRS, YFSETQ. The CDR3: CASSLRDFNQPQHF. The DNA of the CDR3 is TGCGCCAGCAGCCTTAGGGACTTCAATCAGCCCCAGCATTTT. Combining the CDR3 with reference TRBV5-1 and TRBJ1-5 gives the whole variable domain KAGVTQTPRYLIKTRGQQVTLSCSPISGHRSVSWYQQTPGQGLQFLFEYFSETQRNKGNFPGRFSGRQFSNSRSEMNVSTLELGDSALYLCASSLRDFNQPQHFGDGTRLSIL.